The rows below give T cell receptor beta chains drawn from one sample of a study of T cell repertoires in cytomegalovirus infection. MiXCR, applied by TCRdb to the reads, yields one record per CDR3 protein. The sample has about 80,000 distinct CDR3 sequences, roughly 3.6% seen once. The source material was PBMCs. These receptors all come from a human donor in good health (CMV status not recorded). Some clones in this sample may be carry-over from other donors' samples. Both conserved end residues are part of each CDR3. D genes are given only for firm matches. Size is stated for part of the rows, as once, few or many counts, or as a class when the clone is expanded.

>TRBD2|TRBJ2-7|TRBV19|many
CASGAGWYEQYF
TGTGCCAGTGGAGCGGGGTGGTACGAGCAGTACTTC
>TRBD1|TRBJ2-2|TRBV7-2|many
CASSSAHGTGNTGELFF
TGTGCCAGCAGCTCAGCCCACGGGACAGGAAACACCGGGGAGCTGTTTTTT
>TRBD1|TRBJ2-1|TRBV20-1|NA
CSARGDSYNEQFF
TGCAGTGCTAGAGGGGACAGCTACAATGAGCAGTTCTTC
>NA|TRBJ1-4|TRBV7-8|many
CASSPNMGTLREKLFF
TGTGCCAGCAGCCCCAACATGGGTACTCTCCGTGAAAAACTGTTTTTT
>NA|TRBJ1-5|TRBV9|many
CASSVSDLNRGNQPQHF
TGTGCCAGCAGCGTATCCGACCTTAACAGGGGCAATCAGCCCCAGCATTTT
>NA|TRBJ1-2|TRBV18|many
CASSNGQYNYGYTF
TGTGCCAGCTCAAATGGACAGTACAACTATGGCTACACCTTC
>TRBD1|TRBJ1-4|TRBV28|many
CASSLTETGDEKLFF
TGTGCCAGCAGTTTAACGGAGACAGGGGATGAAAAACTGTTTTTT
>TRBD2|TRBJ2-3|TRBV20-1|many
CSANPGLVADTQYF
TGCAGTGCTAACCCGGGACTAGTGGCGGATACGCAGTATTTT
>NA|TRBJ2-7|TRBV7-8|many
CASSHLRDEQYF
TGTGCCAGCAGCCACCTACGTGACGAGCAGTACTTC
>TRBD1|TRBJ1-6|TRBV19|many
CASSTTKLGQGSSPLHF
TGTGCCAGTAGTACAACGAAATTGGGACAGGGTTCATCACCCCTCCACTTT
>TRBD1|TRBJ2-2|TRBV27|many
CASCPGQGAIGELFF
TGTGCCAGCTGCCCGGGACAGGGGGCAATCGGGGAGCTGTTTTTT
>TRBD1|TRBJ1-1|TRBV12-5|many
CASGLVPARTGSDTEAFF
TGTGCTAGTGGTTTGGTACCAGCGAGGACAGGGAGTGATACTGAAGCTTTCTTT
>TRBD1|TRBJ1-1|TRBV30|many
CAWSGTDRGRDTEAFF
TGTGCCTGGAGTGGAACAGACAGGGGTCGGGACACTGAAGCTTTCTTT
>NA|TRBJ1-4|TRBV7-2|many
CASSSLSRTTNEKLFF
TGTGCCAGCAGCTCCCTCTCGCGAACAACTAATGAAAAACTGTTTTTT
>NA|TRBJ1-2|TRBV29-1|many
CSVDRQAGYTF
TGCAGCGTAGACCGACAGGCTGGCTACACCTTC
>NA|TRBJ1-5|TRBV7-8|many
CASSPPTVRYSNQPQHF
TGTGCCAGCAGCCCGCCGACAGTCCGCTATAGCAATCAGCCCCAGCATTTT